The 4 T cell receptor beta chains in this list originate from one sample, sequenced in a study of OX40 agonist ivuxolimab in advanced cancers. Data came from immunoSEQ multiplex PCR; TCRdb stores just in-frame clones and leaves some out. This table has approximately 46,000 clones, around 84% appearing once. The sample here was CD4+ or CD8+ T cells sorted from blood, taken in a trial of the OX40 agonist ivuxolimab. Every receptor here comes from an adult with an advanced solid tumor such as melanoma, head and neck, liver or kidney cancer.

The V call is TRBV7-9, the J call TRBJ2-3, with 8 bases identical to TRBD1. The ends lost 5 bases at V and 0 bases at J; junction bases unmatched: 4. Germline V gene data show CDR1 as SEHNR and CDR2 as FQNEAQ (reference sequence). The CDR3 sequence is 15 residues long. CDR3 DNA sequence: TGTGCCAGCAGCCACCGACAGGGGAGCACAGATACGCAGTATTTT. Amino acid sequence: CASSHRQGSTDTQYF.

The CDR3 region has the DNA TGTGCCAGCAGCTCAGAGTCAACTAATGAAAAACTGTTTTTT. The encoded protein is CASSSESTNEKLFF. This chain connects TRBV7-9 to TRBJ1-4; D is unclear. The CDR3 extends over 14 amino acids. The V gene's germline CDR1 is SEHNR and CDR2 FQNEAQ (reference sequence). Trimming shortened V by 4 bases and J by 0 bases, and 6 bases separated the two germline ends.

This chain connects TRBV5-1 to TRBJ2-5; D is ambiguous. The CDR3 is made up of 13 amino acids. The germline V gene encodes CDR1 SGHRS and CDR2 YFSETQ. V was pared by 0 bases and J by 2 bases, with 5 bases between. The CDR3 sequence: CASSLGDQETQYF. The CDR3 DNA follows: TGCGCCAGCAGCTTGGGGGATCAAGAGACCCAGTACTTC.

The rearrangement uses TRBV6-6 and TRBJ2-5, with 7 positions matching TRBD1. Germline V lookup: CDR1 MNHNY, CDR2 SVGAGI (reference sequence). The CDR3 sequence is 15 residues long. The ends lost 5 bases at V and 0 bases at J; junction bases unmatched: 6. CDR3: CASSRPTGYQETQYF. For the CDR3, the DNA is TGTGCCAGCAGTCGCCCGACAGGGTACCAAGAGACCCAGTACTTC.